This is a list of T cell receptor beta chains from one sample in a study of shared clonotypes between healthy human individuals. Measured with immunoSEQ multiplex PCR; TCRdb has only the in-frame clones, and not every one. This sample yields about 2 million clones, of which about 95% are seen a single time; 1.1% belongs to the top ten. The sequencing input was naive CD8+ T cells sorted from blood. The receptors stem from a man between 18 and 35 years old in good health. CDR3s include the opening cysteine and the closing phenylalanine or tryptophan. D genes are given only for firm matches. Not every row has a clone size; where given, it reads once, few, many or a size class.

D gene: TRBD1; clone size: NA; V gene: TRBV13; J gene: TRBJ2-7; CDR3 protein: CASSSPGQGSYEQYF; CDR3 DNA: TGTGCCAGCAGTTCCCCGGGACAGGGATCCTACGAGCAGTACTTC
D gene: TRBD1; clone size: NA; V gene: TRBV2; J gene: TRBJ1-1; CDR3 protein: CASRNEAGGTEAFF; CDR3 DNA: TGTGCCAGCAGGAACGAAGCAGGGGGCACTGAAGCTTTCTTT
D gene: NA; clone size: NA; V gene: TRBV2; J gene: TRBJ2-7; CDR3 protein: CASTIGGEAYEQYF; CDR3 DNA: TGTGCCAGCACCATAGGTGGGGAGGCCTACGAGCAGTACTTC
D gene: TRBD1; clone size: NA; V gene: TRBV4-3; J gene: TRBJ2-7; CDR3 protein: CASSHTGQGKMLYEQYF; CDR3 DNA: TGCGCCAGCAGCCACACTGGACAGGGAAAGATGTTGTACGAGCAGTACTTC
D gene: NA; clone size: NA; V gene: TRBV5-6; J gene: TRBJ2-1; CDR3 protein: CASSLRFHEQFF; CDR3 DNA: TGTGCCAGCAGCTTGCGTTTTCATGAGCAGTTCTTC
D gene: NA; clone size: NA; V gene: TRBV13; J gene: TRBJ2-2; CDR3 protein: CASSLGGTGELFF; CDR3 DNA: TGTGCCAGCAGCTTAGGGGGCACCGGGGAGCTGTTTTTT
D gene: NA; clone size: NA; V gene: TRBV5-3; J gene: TRBJ2-7; CDR3 protein: CARSLFSSYEQYF; CDR3 DNA: TGTGCCAGAAGCTTGTTTTCTTCCTACGAGCAGTACTTC
D gene: NA; clone size: NA; V gene: TRBV11-3; J gene: TRBJ2-7; CDR3 protein: CASSSGLARHEQYF; CDR3 DNA: TGTGCCAGCAGTTCCGGACTTGCGCGGCACGAGCAGTACTTC
D gene: TRBD2; clone size: NA; V gene: TRBV5-4; J gene: TRBJ2-7; CDR3 protein: CASSLFSGGPYSYEQYF; CDR3 DNA: TGTGCCAGCAGCTTGTTTAGCGGGGGGCCCTACTCCTACGAGCAGTACTTC
D gene: TRBD2; clone size: NA; V gene: TRBV13; J gene: TRBJ2-2; CDR3 protein: CASSLGLAGGPGELFF; CDR3 DNA: TGTGCCAGCAGCTTAGGACTAGCGGGAGGTCCCGGGGAGCTGTTTTTT
D gene: TRBD1; clone size: NA; V gene: TRBV28; J gene: TRBJ2-3; CDR3 protein: CASSLAQGVTDTQYF; CDR3 DNA: TGTGCCAGCAGTTTAGCTCAGGGGGTCACAGATACGCAGTATTTT
D gene: NA; clone size: NA; V gene: TRBV7-2; J gene: TRBJ2-7; CDR3 protein: CASSWGTYYEQYF; CDR3 DNA: TGTGCCAGCAGCTGGGGGACATACTACGAGCAGTACTTC
D gene: NA; clone size: once; V gene: TRBV28; J gene: TRBJ2-7; CDR3 protein: CASSLGTAYEQYF; CDR3 DNA: TGTGCCAGCAGTCTGGGGACGGCCTACGAGCAGTACTTC
D gene: NA; clone size: NA; V gene: TRBV4-3; J gene: TRBJ2-3; CDR3 protein: CASSQDLIISGRTDTQYF; CDR3 DNA: TGCGCCAGCAGCCAAGATCTCATCATCAGCGGGCGCACAGATACGCAGTATTTT
D gene: NA; clone size: NA; V gene: TRBV4-1; J gene: TRBJ2-4; CDR3 protein: CASSPAQPEVAKNIQYF; CDR3 DNA: TGCGCCAGCAGCCCAGCCCAACCAGAGGTAGCCAAAAACATTCAGTACTTC
D gene: NA; clone size: NA; V gene: TRBV4-3; J gene: TRBJ2-1; CDR3 protein: CASSQVGNEQFF; CDR3 DNA: TGCGCCAGCAGCCAAGTAGGCAATGAGCAGTTCTTC
D gene: NA; clone size: NA; V gene: TRBV4-1; J gene: TRBJ1-1; CDR3 protein: CASSQAAGMANTEAFF; CDR3 DNA: TGCGCCAGCAGCCAAGCCGCGGGGATGGCGAACACTGAAGCTTTCTTT
D gene: NA; clone size: NA; V gene: TRBV28; J gene: TRBJ1-4; CDR3 protein: CASRAGKAGFYEKLFF; CDR3 DNA: TGTGCCAGCAGAGCGGGAAAGGCAGGGTTCTACGAAAAACTGTTTTTT
D gene: TRBD2; clone size: NA; V gene: TRBV27; J gene: TRBJ2-3; CDR3 protein: CASSLAREVETQYF; CDR3 DNA: TGTGCCAGCAGTTTAGCGCGGGAGGTAGAAACGCAGTATTTT